The 11 T cell receptor beta chains below come from one sample, sequenced in a study of identical twins. Via MiXCR, TCRdb re-called the 5' RACE reads, giving one row per CDR3 protein. The table lists roughly 1.6 million distinct CDR3 sequences, more than 30% of them singletons. The sample comprised cord blood. The receptors were gathered from a newborn girl in good health.

The J gene is TRBJ2-1, the V gene TRBV5-4, with 8 bases that match TRBD2. Unmatched junction bases numbered 7, after V lost 4 bases and J lost 1 base. The germline CDR1 and CDR2 sequences are SGHNT and YYREEE (reference sequence). This CDR3 has 16 amino acids. CDR3 sequence reads: CASSLSGTRSYNEQFF. In nucleotides, the CDR3 is TGTGCCAGCAGCCTGTCGGGGACTAGGTCCTACAATGAGCAGTTCTTC.

This clonotype was seen just once. The chain employs TRBV5-5 and TRBJ1-1, with D possibly matching TRBD1 (5 bases). This CDR3 is 16 amino acids long. Trimming pared 2 bases from V and 0 bases from J, leaving 14 bases between. CDR1 is SGHKS, CDR2 YYEKEE, per germline (reference sequence). The CDR3 spells CASSFSGGFMNTEAFF. Written as DNA, the CDR3 is TGTGCCAGCAGCTTTTCGGGGGGGTTCATGAACACTGAAGCTTTCTTT.

This clonotype showed up just a few times. This chain links TRBV10-3 with TRBJ2-4, with D hard to call. Trimming removed 3 bases from V and 1 base from J, with 16 bases in between. CDR3 length: 17 residues. Germline V CDR1 and CDR2: ENHRY, SYGVKD. The CDR3 is CAISDPSQEWAKNIQYF. The CDR3 DNA follows: TGTGCCATCAGTGATCCCTCCCAGGAGTGGGCCAAAAACATTCAGTACTTC.

The rearrangement uses TRBV13 and TRBJ1-1; perhaps TRBD1 as D (6 bases). V lost 7 bases and J 4 bases, leaving 25 bases between the germline ends. The CDR3 consists of 17 residues. Per the germline V gene, CDR1 is PRHDT and CDR2 is FYEKMQ (reference sequence). The CDR3 nucleotides read TGTGCCAGCATCGCGACCAAGAGGGGAAAGGGGGTCACTGAAGCTTTCTTT. This gives the protein CASIATKRGKGVTEAFF.

J is TRBJ2-3 and V is TRBV14, with D perhaps matching TRBD1 (5 bases). Germline V gives CDR1 SGHDN, CDR2 FVKESK. The length of the CDR3 is 17 residues. With 2 bases removed from V and 2 bases from J, the gap between germline ends came to 17 bases. As DNA, the CDR3 is TGTGCCAGCAGCCAACACCGCCCCCAGGGTGACACAGATACGCAGTATTTT. Its translation is CASSQHRPQGDTDTQYF.

V is TRBV11-2 and J is TRBJ2-3, with a weak D call TRBD2 (5 bases). Trimming took off 3 bases at V and 1 base at J, with 11 bases between the two ends. Germline values: CDR1 SGHAT, CDR2 FQNNGV. This CDR3 is 15 amino acids long. As DNA, the CDR3 is TGTGCCAGCAGCTTCGAGAGGGCCCGCACAGATACGCAGTATTTT. It translates to CASSFERARTDTQYF.

Many counts were recorded for this clonotype. CDR3: CASSRLAGTYEQYF. The DNA of the CDR3 is TGTGCCAGCAGCCGACTAGCGGGAACCTACGAGCAGTACTTC. The chain employs TRBV6-5 and TRBJ2-7; 11 bases line up with TRBD2. This CDR3 is 14 amino acids long. Trimming at V came to 6 bases and at J to 2 bases, leaving 3 bases not matched to a gene. Germline CDR1 MNHEY, CDR2 SVGAGI.

This chain joins TRBV18 and TRBJ2-2; possible D gene TRBD2, 6 bases. CDR3 size: 17 residues. The germline V and J ends were trimmed by 3 bases and 4 bases, with 18 bases remaining between them. Germline CDR1 reads KGHSH; CDR2 reads LQKENI. The CDR3 region is CASSPQRREIITGELFF. The CDR3 DNA reads as TGTGCCAGCTCACCCCAACGGCGGGAAATTATCACCGGGGAGCTGTTTTTT.

V is TRBV29-1 and J is TRBJ2-3, with 9 positions matching TRBD1. CDR3 size: 17 residues. The germline gives CDR1 SQVTM, CDR2 ANQGSEA. Trimming at V came to 6 bases and at J to 4 bases, leaving 17 bases not matched to a gene. CDR3 coding DNA: TGCAGCGTCGGTGCGGCGGGACAGGGATTTTTTGCAGATACGCAGTATTTT. Translated, it gives CSVGAAGQGFFADTQYF.

This rearrangement joins TRBV24-1 to TRBJ1-1; no definite D call. The germline V gene encodes CDR1 KGHDR and CDR2 SFDVKD. This CDR3 region has 14 residues. Trimming removed 8 bases at V and 0 bases at J, with 12 bases between. The CDR3 nucleotides read TGTGCCACCACGGGCAGTTCTATGAACACTGAAGCTTTCTTT. The encoded protein is CATTGSSMNTEAFF.

V is TRBV12-3 or TRBV12-4 and J is TRBJ1-2; D is perhaps TRBD1 (5 bases). Trimming removed 6 bases from V and 4 bases from J, with 21 bases in between. This CDR3 has 16 residues. The CDR3: CASSPLDKGRSYGYTF. CDR3 nucleotide sequence: TGTGCCAGCAGCCCCCTAGACAAGGGGCGAAGCTATGGCTACACCTTC.